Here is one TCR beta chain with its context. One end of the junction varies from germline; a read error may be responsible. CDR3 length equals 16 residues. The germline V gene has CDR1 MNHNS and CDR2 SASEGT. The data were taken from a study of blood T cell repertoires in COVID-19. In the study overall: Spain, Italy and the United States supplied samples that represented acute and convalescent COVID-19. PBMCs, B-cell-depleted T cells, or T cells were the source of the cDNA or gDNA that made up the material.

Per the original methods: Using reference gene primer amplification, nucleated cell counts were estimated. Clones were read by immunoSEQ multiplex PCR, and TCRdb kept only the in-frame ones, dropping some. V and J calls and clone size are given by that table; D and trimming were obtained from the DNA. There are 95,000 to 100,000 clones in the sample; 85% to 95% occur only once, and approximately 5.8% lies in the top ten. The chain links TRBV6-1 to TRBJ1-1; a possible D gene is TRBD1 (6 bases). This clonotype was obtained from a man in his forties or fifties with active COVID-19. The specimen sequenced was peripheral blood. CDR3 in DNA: TGTGCCAGCAGTGACCAAGGGGGGGGCCTGAAGACTGAAGCTTTCTTT. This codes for CASSDQGGGLKTEAFF.